This record looks at one TCR beta chain sequence and its context. As for treatment: oral pan-JAK inhibitor, 5-10 mg twice daily. Extracted RNA was reverse transcribed into cDNA, the sequencing template. TCRdb's copy holds only in-frame clones and misses some; the assay was immunoSEQ multiplex PCR. Of fewer than 250,000 clones listed, around three fifths are singletons. Germline CDR1 is LNHDA and CDR2 is SQIVND (reference sequence). The CDR3 sequence is 12 residues long. The V end was cut by 6 bases, the J end by 10 bases, with 10 bases between. The data originate from a study of CD8+ T cells in alopecia areata.

Specimen: CD4+ T cells sorted from blood, collected around week 50, from a patient treated with tofacitinib. The clonotype was recovered from a human donor with alopecia areata. The genes are TRBV19 and TRBJ1-6; D unresolved. The CDR3 sequence: CASSILGSPLHF. The CDR3 nucleotides read TGTGCCAGTAGCATCCTGGGGTCACCCCTCCACTTT. Filled out from reference TRBV19 and TRBJ1-6, the complete variable domain reads DGGITQSPKYLFRKEGQNVTLSCEQNLNHDAMYWYRQDPGQGLRLIYYSQIVNDFQKGDIAEGYSVSREKKESFPLTVTSAQKNPTAFYLCASSILGSPLHFGNGTRLTVT.